This T cell receptor beta chain was observed in a study of pediatric ulcerative colitis. Study-level results: No controls had the two rectal clonotypes shared by ulcerative colitis patients.

CDR3 length: 16 residues. V trimming: 5 bases; J trimming: 0 bases; junction bases outside the gene matches: 8. CDR1 is MNHNY, CDR2 SVGAGI, per germline (reference sequence). Rectal tissue came from one to two pinch biopsies taken at colonoscopy. No immunosuppressive drugs were given to ulcerative colitis patients before diagnostic colonoscopy. In regard to this clone: The antigen remains undetermined.

Libraries were prepared by immunoSEQ multiplex PCR; TCRdb keeps only in-frame clonotypes and omits some of them. The data hold some 35,000 clones, with about three quarters observed a single time. The receptor's source is a boy under 18 with mild ulcerative colitis. The specimen was gut tissue. The V call is TRBV6-6, the J call TRBJ1-2, with 8 bases lining up with TRBD1. This CDR3 is CASSLLTGVANYGYTF. The CDR3 nucleotides are TGTGCCAGCAGTCTCCTGACAGGGGTCGCTAACTATGGCTACACCTTC.